The rows below give T cell receptor beta chains drawn from one sample of a study of lymphopenia after photon versus proton radiotherapy. Measured with immunoSEQ multiplex PCR; TCRdb has only the in-frame clones, and not every one. The sample has 25,000 to 40,000 clones, roughly 84% seen once; the top ten hold roughly 15%. Source: peripheral blood, taken from a patient treated with proton-based radiotherapy. The source of these receptors is a woman in her seventies with pancreatic cancer. Both conserved end residues are trimmed from each CDR3. Size is omitted from some rows. Given values are once, few, many or a class for expanded clones.

V gene: TRBV2
J gene: TRBJ2-7
clone size: -
CDR3 protein: ASSLGQVYEQY

V gene: TRBV2
J gene: TRBJ1-5
clone size: -
CDR3 protein: ASLFDRDSNQPQH

V gene: TRBV2
J gene: TRBJ2-7
clone size: -
CDR3 protein: ASSEVVGQGDEQY

V gene: TRBV7-2
J gene: TRBJ2-7
clone size: few
CDR3 protein: ASSEGQGTSYEQY

V gene: TRBV19
J gene: TRBJ2-1
clone size: few
CDR3 protein: ASSTTLAGGDNEQF

V gene: TRBV6-1
J gene: TRBJ1-1
clone size: -
CDR3 protein: ASSGGGGTEAF

V gene: TRBV19
J gene: TRBJ1-1
clone size: medium-sized
CDR3 protein: ASSQYLGDGEEAF

V gene: TRBV7-9
J gene: TRBJ2-5
clone size: -
CDR3 protein: ASSFSMGAETQY

V gene: TRBV2
J gene: TRBJ1-2
clone size: -
CDR3 protein: ASTTVVNYGYT

V gene: TRBV5-1
J gene: TRBJ2-7
clone size: -
CDR3 protein: ASSQTSGSYEQY

V gene: TRBV4-2
J gene: TRBJ2-3
clone size: once
CDR3 protein: ASSQDLLRTAGEGQY

V gene: TRBV19
J gene: TRBJ2-3
clone size: -
CDR3 protein: ASSSRGSRTDTQY

V gene: TRBV7-2
J gene: TRBJ2-7
clone size: -
CDR3 protein: ASRGGGAGPYEQY

V gene: TRBV6-1
J gene: TRBJ2-7
clone size: -
CDR3 protein: ATRQGLAYEQY

V gene: TRBV7-2
J gene: TRBJ1-1
clone size: -
CDR3 protein: ASSLASQNTEAF

V gene: TRBV7-2
J gene: TRBJ1-4
clone size: -
CDR3 protein: ASSPGQGGEKLF

V gene: TRBV2
J gene: TRBJ2-2
clone size: -
CDR3 protein: ASSLRQADTGELF

V gene: TRBV2
J gene: TRBJ1-5
clone size: -
CDR3 protein: ASSGLGGGQPQH

V gene: TRBV4-3
J gene: TRBJ2-7
clone size: few
CDR3 protein: ASSQGGLAGVYGYEQY

V gene: TRBV11-2
J gene: TRBJ2-5
clone size: -
CDR3 protein: ASSLVFSGGERQETQY

V gene: TRBV2
J gene: TRBJ1-6
clone size: -
CDR3 protein: ASSEVEVALNSPLH

V gene: TRBV4-2
J gene: TRBJ2-7
clone size: -
CDR3 protein: ASSPRLGRYEQY

V gene: TRBV9
J gene: TRBJ1-2
clone size: once
CDR3 protein: ASSVDPGQGGFGYT

V gene: TRBV2
J gene: TRBJ1-1
clone size: few
CDR3 protein: ASSEAVLQGSAF

V gene: TRBV19
J gene: TRBJ1-5
clone size: -
CDR3 protein: ASSIDTGSNQPQH

V gene: TRBV6-5
J gene: TRBJ2-1
clone size: -
CDR3 protein: ASSFSGEQF

V gene: TRBV9
J gene: TRBJ2-3
clone size: -
CDR3 protein: ASSHGGPIKSTDTQY

V gene: TRBV6-1
J gene: TRBJ2-7
clone size: few
CDR3 protein: ASSDFGWQGEAYEQY

V gene: TRBV28
J gene: TRBJ1-2
clone size: -
CDR3 protein: ASSGVSNYGYT

V gene: TRBV14
J gene: TRBJ1-6
clone size: -
CDR3 protein: ASSQSAKSSYNSPLH

V gene: TRBV7-9
J gene: TRBJ2-1
clone size: -
CDR3 protein: ASSLGQGALNEQF

V gene: TRBV11-3
J gene: TRBJ2-1
clone size: few
CDR3 protein: ASGQTGGSNEQF

V gene: TRBV6-6
J gene: TRBJ2-7
clone size: -
CDR3 protein: ASSSLTSGRGYEQY

V gene: TRBV9
J gene: TRBJ2-3
clone size: -
CDR3 protein: ASSPSGGLADTQY

V gene: TRBV5-6
J gene: -
clone size: -
CDR3 protein: ASTSGSHEQY

V gene: TRBV19
J gene: TRBJ1-1
clone size: few
CDR3 protein: ASSMSGQDTEAF